The 13 T cell receptor beta chains listed next were all sequenced from one sample in a study of T cells after yellow fever vaccination (dated by TCRdb to between 2018 and 2020). The protocol used for the library was 5' RACE. TCRdb lists the instrument as Illumina NovaSeq 6000. The public sequencing data were trimmed at Q25 with fastp and processed into clonotypes with MiXCR by TCRdb, which kept only in-frame beta chains. Rows with one shared CDR3 protein collapse into an entry with the most common genes and DNA. Across this sample there are about 220,000 distinct CDR3 sequences, with about 3% seen only once. The ten largest account for less than 3.5% of the sample. The meaning of the sample's treatment or condition label: live attenuated yellow fever vaccine strain. The starting material was CD4+ T cells sorted from PBMCs, obtained 10 days after the yellow fever booster vaccination. Receptors were obtained from a man aged 18 to 35 who received the YFV17D yellow fever vaccine.

This clonotype was detected ten times or more. The CDR3 DNA reads TGCGCCAGCAGCCCGACCGACGGACTTGATACGCAGTATTTT. Its protein product is CASSPTDGLDTQYF. J is TRBJ2-3 and V is TRBV5-1; perhaps TRBD2 as D (5 bases). V was cut by 4 bases and J by 6 bases, with 15 bases left in between. CDR1 and CDR2 from the germline V gene are SGHRS and YFSETQ. The CDR3 totals 14 residues.

This clonotype was seen many times. This chain connects TRBV20-1 to TRBJ2-5; 12 positions match TRBD2. The CDR3 runs 15 residues. Trimming at V came to 0 bases and at J to 5 bases, leaving 4 bases not matched to a gene. Germline V gene lookup returns CDR1 DFQATT and CDR2 SNEGSKA (reference sequence). CDR3 DNA: TGCAGTGCTAGAGATACTAGCGGGGGGAGGGAGACCCAGTACTTC. Encoded protein: CSARDTSGGRETQYF.

This clonotype has a count of ten or more. The chain links TRBV5-1 to TRBJ1-6; D is perhaps TRBD1 (6 bases). Germline CDR1 SGHRS, CDR2 YFSETQ. There are 15 residues in the CDR3. Trimming removed 2 bases from V and 8 bases from J, with 14 bases in between. The CDR3 DNA follows: TGCGCCAGCAGCTTCGTCGGGGGCTCGGATTCACCCCTCCACTTT. Its translation: CASSFVGGSDSPLHF.

The chain has TRBV6-4 and TRBJ1-6; D uncertain. V was cut by 3 bases and J by 7 bases, with 7 bases left in between. The CDR3 loop spans 13 amino acids. The germline V gene has CDR1 MRHNA and CDR2 SNTAGT. Here the CDR3 DNA reads TGTGCCAGCAGTGAATCCCTGAATTCACCCCTCCACTTT. Translating gives CASSESLNSPLHF.

This clonotype was counted between two and nine times. The chain carries TRBV7-2 and TRBJ1-5; D unresolved. The CDR3 sequence is 15 residues long. V dropped 1 base and J dropped 5 bases, with 12 bases sitting between them. CDR1 SGHTA and CDR2 FQGNSA come from the germline V gene. CDR3 DNA: TGTGCCAGCAGCTTAGAGGCGGCAACTGATCAGCCCCAGCATTTT. Translated: CASSLEAATDQPQHF. Drawing the rest from reference TRBV7-2 and TRBJ1-5, the complete variable domain is GAGVSQSPSNKVTEKGKDVELRCDPISGHTALYWYRQSLGQGLEFLIYFQGNSAPDKSGLPSDRFSAERTGGSVSTLTIQRTQQEDSAVYLCASSLEAATDQPQHFGDGTRLSIL.

At least ten counts were recorded for this clonotype. This chain connects TRBV9 to TRBJ1-2; no definite D call. In germline, CDR1 is SGDLS, CDR2 YYNGEE. V was clipped by 0 bases and J by 4 bases, with 10 bases between them. The length of the CDR3 is 14 residues. CDR3 sequence (DNA): TGTGCCAGCAGCGTAGAAAGTCAGCCCTATGGCTACACCTTC. It translates to CASSVESQPYGYTF.

This clonotype showed up many times. This rearrangement joins TRBV7-8 to TRBJ1-4; a possible D gene is TRBD1 (6 bases). V lost 1 base, J lost 8 bases, and 14 bases lay in between. This CDR3 contains 15 residues. Germline CDR1 is SGHVS and CDR2 is FQNEAQ. The CDR3 loop is CASSLGGRGREKLFF. The DNA for the CDR3 is TGTGCCAGCAGCTTAGGGGGGCGAGGTCGAGAAAAACTGTTTTTT.

This clonotype was counted only a few times. The V and J genes are TRBV2 and TRBJ1-1, with D perhaps TRBD1 (6 bases). Germline V gives CDR1 SNHLY, CDR2 FYNNEI. V was clipped by 6 bases and J by 5 bases, with 13 bases between them. This CDR3 spans 13 amino acids. The CDR3: CASSDRRGTEAFF. The CDR3 nucleotides are TGTGCCAGCAGCGACAGGCGGGGGACTGAAGCTTTCTTT.

In this sample, this clonotype turned up many times. The rearrangement uses TRBV12-3 or TRBV12-4 and TRBJ2-3; D assignment may be TRBD1 or TRBD2 (5 bases each). This CDR3 is 14 amino acids long. Trimming stripped 3 bases from V and 3 bases from J, with 10 bases between. CDR3 loop: CASSFGDETDTQYF. DNA for the CDR3: TGTGCCAGCAGTTTCGGGGACGAAACAGATACGCAGTATTTT.

The rearrangement links TRBV6-6 to TRBJ1-5; D gene unclear. The CDR3 consists of 12 residues. V lost 4 bases to trimming and J lost 5 bases, with 6 bases between them. CDR1 MNHNY and CDR2 SVGAGI come from the germline V gene (reference sequence). Written as DNA, the CDR3 is TGTGCCAGCAGTTCCAACTATCAGCCCCAGCATTTT. Its protein is CASSSNYQPQHF.

This clonotype was seen a handful of times. This chain connects TRBV11-2 to TRBJ2-6; 9 nucleotides agree with TRBD1. This CDR3 has 18 amino acids. Germline CDR1 is SGHAT and CDR2 is FQNNGV. With V trimmed by 2 bases and J by 6 bases, 11 bases remained unmatched. CDR3 sequence reads: CASSLIGQGRREANVLTF. The CDR3 DNA reads as TGTGCCAGCAGCTTAATCGGACAGGGGCGTAGGGAGGCCAACGTCCTGACTTTC.

J is TRBJ2-2 and V is TRBV10-3; 9 bases map to TRBD1. Per the germline V gene, CDR1 is ENHRY and CDR2 is SYGVKD. This CDR3 is built from 14 residues. With V trimmed by 6 bases and J by 4 bases, 3 bases remained unmatched. The CDR3 DNA reads TGTGCCATCAGGGGACAGGGCCTCACCGGGGAGCTGTTTTTT. This encodes CAIRGQGLTGELFF.

In its sample, this clonotype was seen many times. The chain couples TRBV6-1 to TRBJ2-1; unclear D gene. The CDR3 sequence is 13 residues long. V was trimmed by 2 bases and J by 16 bases, leaving 18 bases between them. Germline lookup yields CDR1 MNHNS and CDR2 SASEGT. CDR3 sequence: CASSELPDGFNFF. The CDR3 DNA follows: TGTGCCAGCAGTGAATTACCAGACGGTTTCAACTTCTTC.